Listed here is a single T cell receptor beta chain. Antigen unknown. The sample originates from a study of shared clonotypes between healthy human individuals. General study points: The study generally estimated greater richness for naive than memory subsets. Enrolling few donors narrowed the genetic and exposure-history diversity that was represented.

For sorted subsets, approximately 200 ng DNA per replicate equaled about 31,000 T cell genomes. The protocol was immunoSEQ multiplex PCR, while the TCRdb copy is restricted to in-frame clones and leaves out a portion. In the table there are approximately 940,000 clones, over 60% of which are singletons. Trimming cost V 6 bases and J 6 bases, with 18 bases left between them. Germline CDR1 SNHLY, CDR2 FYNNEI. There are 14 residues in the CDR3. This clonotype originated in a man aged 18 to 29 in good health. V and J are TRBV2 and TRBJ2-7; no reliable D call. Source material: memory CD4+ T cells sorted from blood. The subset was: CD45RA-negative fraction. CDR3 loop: CASSPSFRLVEQYF. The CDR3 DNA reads TGTGCCAGCAGCCCCAGTTTTCGGCTCGTCGAGCAGTACTTC.